This T cell receptor (beta chain) was captured by sequencing in a study of tumor and adjacent non-tumor tissue in lung cancer. General observations from the study: Top 100 clones took a larger repertoire share in normal lung. TCR diversity was significantly greater in tumor than normal lung tissue.

The template was RNA from unsorted bulk tissue. Chemotherapy-naive patients with new lung cancer underwent thoracic surgery in China, August–late 2014. The library came from three nested PCR rounds adapted from ARM-PCR protocols. Via MiXCR, TCRdb re-called the multiplex PCR reads, giving one row per CDR3 protein. The sample yields 200,000 to 250,000 distinct CDR3 sequences, 60% to 85% seen once. Points on this clonotype: What it binds is not known. One end of the junction fails to match germline, which may point to a read error.

Germline V gene data show CDR1 as LGHNA and CDR2 as YNFKEQ. The length of the CDR3 is 17 residues. The specimen was lung tumor tissue. The J gene is TRBJ1-1, the V gene TRBV4-2; TRBD1 matches at 9 bases. This TCR was sampled from a man in his 60s with non-small cell lung cancer. This chain's CDR3 is CTSSQRTGAALNTEAFF. The DNA of the CDR3 is TGCACCAGCAGCCAAAGGACAGGGGCTGCGTTGAACACTGAAGCTTTCTTT.